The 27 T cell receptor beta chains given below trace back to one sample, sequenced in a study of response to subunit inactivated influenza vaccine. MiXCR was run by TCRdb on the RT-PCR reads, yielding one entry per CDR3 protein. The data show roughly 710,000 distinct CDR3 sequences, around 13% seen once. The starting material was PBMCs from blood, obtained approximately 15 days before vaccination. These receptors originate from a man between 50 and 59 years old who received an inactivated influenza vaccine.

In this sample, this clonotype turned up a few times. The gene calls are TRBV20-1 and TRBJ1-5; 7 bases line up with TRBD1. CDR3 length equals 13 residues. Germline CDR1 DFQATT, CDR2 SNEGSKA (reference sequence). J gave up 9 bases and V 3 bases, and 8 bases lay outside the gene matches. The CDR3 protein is CSASSRGQGPQHF. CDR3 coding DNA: TGCAGTGCTAGTTCAAGGGGGCAGGGGCCCCAGCATTTT.

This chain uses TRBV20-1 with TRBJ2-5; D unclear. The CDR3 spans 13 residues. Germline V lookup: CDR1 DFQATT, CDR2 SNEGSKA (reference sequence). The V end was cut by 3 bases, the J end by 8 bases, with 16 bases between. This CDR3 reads CSARSQERPTQYF. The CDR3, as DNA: TGCAGTGCTAGGTCCCAGGAAAGGCCCACCCAGTACTTC.

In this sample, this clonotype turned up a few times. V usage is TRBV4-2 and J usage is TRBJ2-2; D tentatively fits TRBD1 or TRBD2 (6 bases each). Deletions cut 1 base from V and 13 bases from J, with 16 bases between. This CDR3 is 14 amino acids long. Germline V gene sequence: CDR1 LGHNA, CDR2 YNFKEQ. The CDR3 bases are TGTGCCAGCAGCCAAGTCTCAAGGGGGGTCGGGCTGTTTTTT. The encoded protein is CASSQVSRGVGLFF.

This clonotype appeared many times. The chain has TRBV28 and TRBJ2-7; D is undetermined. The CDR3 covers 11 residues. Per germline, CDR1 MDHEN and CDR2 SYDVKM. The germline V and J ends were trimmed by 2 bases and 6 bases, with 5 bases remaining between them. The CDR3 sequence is CASSLTFEQYF. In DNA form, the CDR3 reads TGTGCCAGCAGTTTAACTTTCGAGCAGTACTTC.

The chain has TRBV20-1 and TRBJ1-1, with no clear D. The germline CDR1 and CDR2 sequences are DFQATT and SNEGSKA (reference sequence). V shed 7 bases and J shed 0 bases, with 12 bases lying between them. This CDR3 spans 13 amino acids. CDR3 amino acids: CSVPVALNTEAFF. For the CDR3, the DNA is TGCAGTGTTCCAGTGGCTTTGAACACTGAAGCTTTCTTT.

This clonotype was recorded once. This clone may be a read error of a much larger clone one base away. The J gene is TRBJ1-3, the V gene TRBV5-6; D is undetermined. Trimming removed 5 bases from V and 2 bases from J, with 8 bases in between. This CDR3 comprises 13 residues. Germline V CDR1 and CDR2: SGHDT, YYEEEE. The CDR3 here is CASRERPGNTIYF. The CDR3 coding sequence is TGTGCCAGCAGGGAACGCCCTGGAAACACCATATATTTT.

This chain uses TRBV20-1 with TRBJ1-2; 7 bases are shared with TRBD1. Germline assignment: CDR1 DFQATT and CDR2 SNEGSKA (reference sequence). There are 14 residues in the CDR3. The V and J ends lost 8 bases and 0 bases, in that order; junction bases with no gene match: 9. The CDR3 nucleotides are TGCAGTCCATACAGGACAGGAACTAACTATGGCTACACCTTC. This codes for CSPYRTGTNYGYTF.

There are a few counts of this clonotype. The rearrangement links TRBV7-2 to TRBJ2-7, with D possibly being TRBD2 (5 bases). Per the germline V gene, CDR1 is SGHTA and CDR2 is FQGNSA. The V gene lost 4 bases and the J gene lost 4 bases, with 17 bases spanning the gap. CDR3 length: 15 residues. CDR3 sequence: CASSYHPDLLYEQYF. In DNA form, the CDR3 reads TGTGCCAGCAGCTACCATCCGGACTTGCTTTACGAGCAGTACTTC.

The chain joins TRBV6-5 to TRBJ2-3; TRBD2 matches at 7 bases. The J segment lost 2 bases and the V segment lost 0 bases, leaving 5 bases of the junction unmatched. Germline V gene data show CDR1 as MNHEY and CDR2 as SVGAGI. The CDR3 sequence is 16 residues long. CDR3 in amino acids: CASSYSSRLATDTQYF. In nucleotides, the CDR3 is TGTGCCAGCAGTTACTCCTCCCGACTAGCCACAGATACGCAGTATTTT.

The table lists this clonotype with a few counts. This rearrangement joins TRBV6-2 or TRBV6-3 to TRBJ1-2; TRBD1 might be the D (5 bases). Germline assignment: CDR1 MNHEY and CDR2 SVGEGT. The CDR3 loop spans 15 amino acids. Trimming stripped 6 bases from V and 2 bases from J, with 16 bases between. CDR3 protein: CASRRPGTGNYGYTF. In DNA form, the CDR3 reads TGTGCCAGCAGACGTCCCGGGACGGGGAACTATGGCTACACCTTC.

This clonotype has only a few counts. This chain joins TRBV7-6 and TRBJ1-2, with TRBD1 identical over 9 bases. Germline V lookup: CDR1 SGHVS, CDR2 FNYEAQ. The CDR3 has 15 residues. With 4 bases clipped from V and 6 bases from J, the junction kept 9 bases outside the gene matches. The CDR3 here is CASSSTGGRLDGYTF. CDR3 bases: TGTGCCAGCAGCTCCACAGGGGGCCGTTTGGATGGCTACACCTTC.

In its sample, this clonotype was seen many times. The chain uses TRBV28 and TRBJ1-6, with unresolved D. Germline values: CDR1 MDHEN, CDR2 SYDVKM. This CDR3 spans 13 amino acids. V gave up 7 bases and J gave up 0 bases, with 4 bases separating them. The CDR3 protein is CASTHSYNSPLHF. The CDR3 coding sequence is TGTGCCAGCACCCACTCCTATAATTCACCCCTCCACTTT.

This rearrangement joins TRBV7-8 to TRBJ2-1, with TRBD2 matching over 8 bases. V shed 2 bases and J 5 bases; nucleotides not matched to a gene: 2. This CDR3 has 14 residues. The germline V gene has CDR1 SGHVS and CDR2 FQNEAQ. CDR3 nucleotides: TGTGCCAGCAGCTTAATGCGGGAGGACAATGAGCAGTTCTTC. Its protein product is CASSLMREDNEQFF.

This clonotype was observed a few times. The CDR3 nucleotides are TGCAGTGCTAGATCCCAGGGAGCCACCCTCCACTTT. Translation gives CSARSQGATLHF. The chain has TRBV20-1 and TRBJ1-6; D may be TRBD1 (5 bases). The CDR3 loop spans 12 amino acids. CDR1 DFQATT and CDR2 SNEGSKA come from the germline V gene (reference sequence). V was trimmed by 2 bases and J by 14 bases, leaving 13 bases between them.

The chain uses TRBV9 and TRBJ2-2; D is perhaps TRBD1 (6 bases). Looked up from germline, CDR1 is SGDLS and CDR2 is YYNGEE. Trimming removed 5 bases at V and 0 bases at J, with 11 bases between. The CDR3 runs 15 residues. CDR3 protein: CASREGDANTGELFF. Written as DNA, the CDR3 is TGTGCCAGCAGAGAGGGGGATGCGAACACCGGGGAGCTGTTTTTT. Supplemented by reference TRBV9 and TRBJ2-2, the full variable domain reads DSGVTQTPKHLITATGQRVTLRCSPRSGDLSVYWYQQSLDQGLQFLIQYYNGEERAKGNILERFSAQQFPDLHSELNLSSLELGDSALYFCASREGDANTGELFFGEGSRLTVL.

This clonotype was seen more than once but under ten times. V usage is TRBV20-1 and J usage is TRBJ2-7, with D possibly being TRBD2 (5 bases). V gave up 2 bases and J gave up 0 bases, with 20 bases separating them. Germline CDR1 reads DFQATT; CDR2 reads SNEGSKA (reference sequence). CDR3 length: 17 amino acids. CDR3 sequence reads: CSARPTKIGLSSYEQYF. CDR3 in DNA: TGCAGTGCTAGACCAACCAAAATCGGACTTAGCTCCTACGAGCAGTACTTC.

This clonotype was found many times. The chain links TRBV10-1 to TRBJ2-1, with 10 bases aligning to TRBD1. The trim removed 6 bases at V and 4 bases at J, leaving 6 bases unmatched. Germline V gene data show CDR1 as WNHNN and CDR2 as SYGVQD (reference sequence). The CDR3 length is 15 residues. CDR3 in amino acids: CASSEGQGLYNEQFF. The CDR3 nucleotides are TGCGCCAGCAGCGAGGGACAGGGGTTATACAATGAGCAGTTCTTC.

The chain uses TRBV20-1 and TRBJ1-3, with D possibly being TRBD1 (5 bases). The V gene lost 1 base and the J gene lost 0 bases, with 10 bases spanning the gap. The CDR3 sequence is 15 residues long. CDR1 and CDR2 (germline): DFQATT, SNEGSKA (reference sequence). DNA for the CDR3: TGCAGTGCTAGAGGGGACTGGAGCTCTGGAAACACCATATATTTT. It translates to CSARGDWSSGNTIYF.

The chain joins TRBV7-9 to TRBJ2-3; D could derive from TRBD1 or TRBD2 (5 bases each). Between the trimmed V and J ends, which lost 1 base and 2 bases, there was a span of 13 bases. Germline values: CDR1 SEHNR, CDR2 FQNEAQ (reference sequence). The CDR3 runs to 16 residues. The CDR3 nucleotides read TGTGCCAGCAGCTTAGATGGGGGAAGGATCACAGATACGCAGTATTTT. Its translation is CASSLDGGRITDTQYF.

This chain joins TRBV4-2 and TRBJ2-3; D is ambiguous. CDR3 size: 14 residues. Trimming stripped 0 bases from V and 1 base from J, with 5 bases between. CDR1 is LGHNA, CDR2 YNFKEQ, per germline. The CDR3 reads CASSQEVGTDTQYF. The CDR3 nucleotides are TGTGCCAGCAGCCAAGAAGTAGGCACAGATACGCAGTATTTT.

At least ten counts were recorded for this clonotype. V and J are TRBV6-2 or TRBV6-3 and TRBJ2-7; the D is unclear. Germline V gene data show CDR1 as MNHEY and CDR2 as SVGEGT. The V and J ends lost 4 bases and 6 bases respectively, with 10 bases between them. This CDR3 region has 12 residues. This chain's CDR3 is CASSFGRLEQYF. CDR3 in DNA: TGTGCCAGCAGTTTTGGAAGACTCGAGCAGTACTTC.

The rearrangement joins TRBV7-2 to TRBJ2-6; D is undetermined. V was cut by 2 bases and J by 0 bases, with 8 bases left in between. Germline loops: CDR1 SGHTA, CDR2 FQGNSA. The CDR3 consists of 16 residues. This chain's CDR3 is CASSLYPGSGANVLTF. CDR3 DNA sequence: TGTGCCAGCAGCTTATATCCCGGCTCTGGGGCCAACGTCCTGACTTTC. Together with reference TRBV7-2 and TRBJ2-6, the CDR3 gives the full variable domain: GAGVSQSPSNKVTEKGKDVELRCDPISGHTALYWYRQSLGQGLEFLIYFQGNSAPDKSGLPSDRFSAERTGGSVSTLTIQRTQQEDSAVYLCASSLYPGSGANVLTFGAGSRLTVL.

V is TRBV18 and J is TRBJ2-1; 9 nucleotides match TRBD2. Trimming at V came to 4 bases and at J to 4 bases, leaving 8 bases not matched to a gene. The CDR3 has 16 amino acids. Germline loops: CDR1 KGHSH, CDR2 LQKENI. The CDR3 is CASSQYGTSNYNEQFF. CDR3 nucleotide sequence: TGTGCCAGCTCACAATACGGGACTAGCAATTACAATGAGCAGTTCTTC.

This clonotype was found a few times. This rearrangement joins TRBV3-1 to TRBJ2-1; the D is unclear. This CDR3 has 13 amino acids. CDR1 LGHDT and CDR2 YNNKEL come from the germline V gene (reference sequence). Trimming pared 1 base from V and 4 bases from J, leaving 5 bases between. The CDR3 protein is CASSQGNYNEQFF. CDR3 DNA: TGTGCCAGCAGCCAAGGGAATTACAATGAGCAGTTCTTC.

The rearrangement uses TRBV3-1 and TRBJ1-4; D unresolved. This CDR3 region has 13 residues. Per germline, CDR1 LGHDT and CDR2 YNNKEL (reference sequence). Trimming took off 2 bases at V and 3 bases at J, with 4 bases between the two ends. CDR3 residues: CASSQIPNEKLFF. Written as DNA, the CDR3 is TGTGCCAGCAGCCAAATCCCTAATGAAAAACTGTTTTTT.

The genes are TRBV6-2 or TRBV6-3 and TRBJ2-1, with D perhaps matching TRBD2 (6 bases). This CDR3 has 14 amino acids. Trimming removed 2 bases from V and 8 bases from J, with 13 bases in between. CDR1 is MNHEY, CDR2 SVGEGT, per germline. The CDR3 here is CASSYSGPGDEQFF. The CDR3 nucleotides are TGTGCCAGCAGTTACAGCGGGCCCGGCGATGAGCAGTTCTTC.

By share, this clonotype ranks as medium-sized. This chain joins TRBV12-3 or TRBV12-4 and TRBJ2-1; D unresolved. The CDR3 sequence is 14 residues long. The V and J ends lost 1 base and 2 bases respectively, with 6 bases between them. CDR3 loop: CASSLDSTYNEQFF. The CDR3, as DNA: TGTGCCAGCAGTTTAGACAGTACCTACAATGAGCAGTTCTTC.